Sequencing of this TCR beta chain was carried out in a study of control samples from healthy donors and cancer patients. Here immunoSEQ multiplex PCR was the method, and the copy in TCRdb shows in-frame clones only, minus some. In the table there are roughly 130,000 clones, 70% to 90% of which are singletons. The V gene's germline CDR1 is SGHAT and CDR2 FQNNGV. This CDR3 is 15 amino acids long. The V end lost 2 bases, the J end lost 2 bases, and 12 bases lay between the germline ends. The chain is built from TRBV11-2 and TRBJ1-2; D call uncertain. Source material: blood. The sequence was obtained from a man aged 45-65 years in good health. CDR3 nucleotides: TGTGCCAGCAGCTTAAATCTGGTCGCCAACTATGGCTACACCTTC. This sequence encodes CASSLNLVANYGYTF.